The clone carrying this T cell receptor beta chain was seen more than once but under ten times. Its antigen is unknown. TCRdb reanalysed the 5' RACE reads using MiXCR and keeps one entry per CDR3 protein. The sample records fewer than 250,000 distinct CDR3 sequences, roughly a tenth being singletons. This specimen comes from a study of T-cell memory formation after mild COVID-19. Study-level background: In these data, TCR clusters were largely donor specific.

General observations from the study: Chiefly within CM and EM were the contracting CD4+ clones; CD8+ ones were within EMRA. Day 15 to 85 contractors were CD4/CD8 balanced; later expanders leaned CD4+.

The origin of this receptor is a young man who had mild COVID-19 (a few samples of this study predate the infection). Cell type and time point are not known. The sequencing sample was made of PBMCs or a T cell subset sorted from them (not recorded which).

CDR3 residues: CSARDPLGASNQPQHF. The CDR3 DNA reads as TGCAGTGCTAGAGATCCACTGGGGGCCAGCAATCAGCCCCAGCATTTT. The genes are TRBV20-1 and TRBJ1-5; possibly TRBD1 for D (6 bases). The germline CDR1 and CDR2 sequences are DFQATT and SNEGSKA (reference sequence). V shed 0 bases and J shed 1 base, with 13 bases lying between them. This CDR3 has 16 amino acids.